These 24 T cell receptor beta chains were all obtained from the same sample, sequenced in a study of T cell changes during pregnancy in multiple sclerosis. Sequenced by immunoSEQ multiplex PCR; TCRdb stores in-frame clones only, minus some. This sample carries approximately 60,000 clones, about nine tenths of them seen once, and the ten largest clones take around 2.3%. Sequencing was performed on peripheral blood, taken in the first trimester of pregnancy. All receptors come from a female donor with multiple sclerosis, enrolled in a pregnancy study.

The genes are TRBV2 and TRBJ1-2; TRBD1 might be the D (6 bases). The length of the CDR3 is 15 residues. Germline CDR1 and CDR2: SNHLY and FYNNEI. The V and J ends lost 2 bases and 1 base respectively, with 11 bases between them. The CDR3 DNA reads TGTGCCAGCAGTGAACAGGGGACCTTTAACTATGGCTACACCTTC. Protein product: CASSEQGTFNYGYTF.

The rearrangement uses TRBV27 and TRBJ1-2; 10 bases are a match to TRBD1. The CDR3 has 13 amino acids. After removal of 6 bases from V and 7 bases from J, the junction contained 5 bases not matched to a gene. Germline CDR1 reads MNHEY; CDR2 reads SMNVEV (reference sequence). CDR3: CASRATGGSGYTF. The CDR3 nucleotides are TGTGCCAGCAGAGCGACAGGGGGCTCTGGCTACACCTTC.

The chain recombines TRBV28 with TRBJ1-2, with 10 bases fitting TRBD1. Looked up from germline, CDR1 is MDHEN and CDR2 is SYDVKM. V lost 5 bases to trimming and J lost 3 bases; unmatched junction nucleotides: 6. CDR3 length: 15 residues. The CDR3 region is CASSPPGQGYYGYTF. The CDR3 bases are TGTGCCAGCAGTCCTCCGGGACAGGGGTACTATGGCTACACCTTC.

This clone was picked up one time. J is TRBJ2-3 and V is TRBV14; D might be TRBD2 (6 bases). V was clipped by 3 bases and J by 2 bases, with 12 bases between them. The CDR3 contains 15 residues. Germline loops: CDR1 SGHDN, CDR2 FVKESK. CDR3 DNA sequence: TGTGCCAGCAGCCATTCTAGCGCAATCACAGATACGCAGTATTTT. Translated, it gives CASSHSSAITDTQYF.

The V gene is TRBV6-5, the J gene TRBJ1-6; D ambiguous. Trimming took off 3 bases at V and 13 bases at J, with 13 bases between the two ends. CDR1 and CDR2 from the germline V gene are MNHEY and SVGAGI. The CDR3 is 13 amino acids. The CDR3 DNA is TGTGCCAGCAGTTATGTCCTCGGCGGGCCCCTCCACTTT. Its protein is CASSYVLGGPLHF.

V gene TRBV5-1 combines with J gene TRBJ2-7; 11 bases are shared with TRBD2. This CDR3 region has 16 residues. Losses at the gene ends were 3 bases for V and 1 base for J; bases not matched to a gene: 6. Germline-derived CDR1 and CDR2 are SGHRS and YFSETQ. The CDR3 DNA sequence: TGCGCCAGCAGCTCGATACTAGCGGGAGATTCCTACGAGCAGTACTTC. This sequence encodes CASSSILAGDSYEQYF.

This chain uses TRBV4-1 with TRBJ2-7; 12 bases map to TRBD2. Germline V gene lookup returns CDR1 MGHRA and CDR2 YSYEKL. The trim removed 3 bases at V and 6 bases at J, leaving 6 bases unmatched. The CDR3 is 15 amino acids. As DNA, the CDR3 is TGCGCCAGCAGCCAGTTCCAACTAGCGGGAGGCGAGCAGTACTTC. Translating gives CASSQFQLAGGEQYF.

The chain recombines TRBV10-3 with TRBJ2-1; the match to TRBD1 covers 7 bases. The germline V gene has CDR1 ENHRY and CDR2 SYGVKD. The J segment lost 5 bases and the V segment lost 4 bases, leaving 8 bases of the junction unmatched. CDR3 length: 15 amino acids. The CDR3 DNA reads as TGTGCCATCAGTGGAAAGTTTGGGACAGACAATGAGCAGTTCTTC. Its protein product is CAISGKFGTDNEQFF.

The V call is TRBV7-9, the J call TRBJ2-7, with D perhaps matching TRBD1 (5 bases). The ends were cut back, 3 bases at V and 3 bases at J, with 9 bases in the middle. The CDR3 length is 13 residues. The V gene's germline CDR1 is SEHNR and CDR2 FQNEAQ (reference sequence). CDR3 sequence: CASSFQGLYEQYF. The DNA for the CDR3 is TGTGCCAGCAGCTTCCAGGGCCTCTACGAGCAGTACTTC.

The chain joins TRBV11-2 to TRBJ2-1; 8 bases are shared with TRBD2. This CDR3 contains 15 residues. Trimming took 7 bases from V and 5 from J; bases not matched to a gene: 10. Germline CDR1 SGHAT, CDR2 FQNNGV. The CDR3 DNA follows: TGTGCCAGCACCGCAACTAGCGGAGGACACAATGAGCAGTTCTTC. It yields the protein CASTATSGGHNEQFF. Drawing the rest from reference TRBV11-2 and TRBJ2-1, the complete variable domain is EAGVAQSPRYKIIEKRQSVAFWCNPISGHATLYWYQQILGQGPKLLIQFQNNGVVDDSQLPKDRFSAERLKGVDSTLKIQPAKLEDSAVYLCASTATSGGHNEQFFGPGTRLTVL.

The chain recombines TRBV5-8 with TRBJ2-1; 8 bases are shared with TRBD2. The CDR3 spans 14 residues. CDR1 SGHTS and CDR2 YDEGEE come from the germline V gene. Trimming at V came to 0 bases and at J to 12 bases, leaving 8 bases not matched to a gene. In DNA, the CDR3 is TGTGCCAGCAGCTTGGCACGGACTAGCAGCCGGCAGTTCTTC. This sequence encodes CASSLARTSSRQFF.

The genes are TRBV2 and TRBJ1-1; TRBD1 agrees at 9 bases. The CDR3 runs 20 residues. J lost 2 bases, V lost 2 bases, and 18 bases had no gene match. Looked up from germline, CDR1 is SNHLY and CDR2 is FYNNEI. CDR3: CASSEIAGQGVGIGNTEAFF. The CDR3 region has the DNA TGTGCCAGCAGTGAAATCGCGGGACAGGGTGTGGGTATTGGAAACACTGAAGCTTTCTTT.

The chain joins TRBV9 to TRBJ2-1; 7 bases align to TRBD2. Germline CDR1 is SGDLS and CDR2 is YYNGEE. V shed 1 base, J shed 0 bases, and the junction held 1 base outside the gene matches. The CDR3 length is 15 residues. CDR3 protein: CASSVLAASYNEQFF. CDR3 nucleotide sequence: TGTGCCAGCAGCGTACTAGCGGCCTCCTACAATGAGCAGTTCTTC.

The chain joins TRBV7-9 to TRBJ2-1; TRBD2 agrees at 12 bases. The length of the CDR3 is 15 residues. The V and J ends lost 5 bases and 7 bases, in that order; junction bases with no gene match: 6. CDR1 SEHNR and CDR2 FQNEAQ come from the germline V gene (reference sequence). CDR3 protein: CASSQMTSGRNEQFF. CDR3 DNA sequence: TGTGCCAGCAGCCAAATGACTAGCGGGAGAAATGAGCAGTTCTTC.

This clone occurred once. The chain combines TRBV19 with TRBJ1-2; 9 bases align to TRBD1. CDR1 is LNHDA and CDR2 is SQIVND in the germline V gene (reference sequence). This CDR3 region has 15 residues. With V trimmed by 5 bases and J by 7 bases, 11 bases remained unmatched. The CDR3 DNA reads TGTGCCAGTAGTCTTACCGGGACAGGGTATCGTGGCTACACCTTC. This codes for CASSLTGTGYRGYTF.

The V and J genes are TRBV6-5 and TRBJ2-5; tentative D call: TRBD2 (6 bases). The CDR3 extends over 15 amino acids. Germline lookup yields CDR1 MNHEY and CDR2 SVGAGI. Trimming shortened V by 6 bases and J by 3 bases, and 17 bases separated the two germline ends. The chain's CDR3 is CASSALAGGEETQYF. The CDR3 DNA reads TGTGCCAGCAGCGCCCTCGCAGGAGGGGAAGAGACCCAGTACTTC.

The rearrangement joins TRBV5-1 to TRBJ1-1, with D tentatively TRBD1 (6 bases). Trimming removed 0 bases at V and 4 bases at J, with 10 bases between. This CDR3 comprises 14 residues. Germline CDR1 SGHRS, CDR2 YFSETQ. CDR3 bases: TGCGCCAGCAGCTTGGAAGGGGGTAGCACTGAAGCTTTCTTT. Amino acids: CASSLEGGSTEAFF.

The V gene is TRBV7-9, the J gene TRBJ2-7, with TRBD2 identical over 9 bases. After removal of 4 bases from V and 6 bases from J, the junction contained 10 bases not matched to a gene. This CDR3 has 15 residues. Germline V gene data show CDR1 as SEHNR and CDR2 as FQNEAQ (reference sequence). The CDR3: CASSSLTSGRGEQYF. The CDR3 DNA is TGTGCCAGCAGCTCCTTGACTAGCGGAAGGGGCGAGCAGTACTTC.

This chain connects TRBV13 to TRBJ1-1; TRBD1 is a possible D gene (5 bases). V was pared by 3 bases and J by 0 bases, with 14 bases between. Germline CDR1 is PRHDT and CDR2 is FYEKMQ (reference sequence). The CDR3 extends over 16 amino acids. Written as DNA, the CDR3 is TGTGCCAGCAGCTTCGCCCAAGGGGACTTGAACACTGAAGCTTTCTTT. It yields the protein CASSFAQGDLNTEAFF.

CDR3 coding DNA: TGTGCCAGCAGCCCCAGACAGCCAGAGAATGAAAAACTGTTTTTT. Its translation: CASSPRQPENEKLFF. V gene TRBV5-5 combines with J gene TRBJ1-4, with a weak D call TRBD1 (5 bases). Per germline, CDR1 SGHKS and CDR2 YYEKEE (reference sequence). The CDR3 runs to 15 residues. Between the trimmed V and J ends, which lost 4 bases and 5 bases, there was a span of 15 bases.

The chain joins TRBV11-3 to TRBJ1-1; D not resolved. Germline V gene data show CDR1 as SGHNT and CDR2 as YENEEA. This CDR3 region has 12 residues. Trimming took off 6 bases at V and 1 base at J, with 6 bases between the two ends. This CDR3 is CASSRGNTEAFF. DNA of the CDR3: TGTGCCAGCAGTCGAGGGAACACTGAAGCTTTCTTT.

The V and J genes are TRBV25-1 and TRBJ1-4; 7 nucleotides align to TRBD1. This CDR3 is 18 amino acids long. CDR1 and CDR2 from the germline V gene are MGHDK and SYGVNS. Losses at the gene ends were 4 bases for V and 2 bases for J; bases not matched to a gene: 13. The chain's CDR3 is CASSAPGQRARTNEKLFF. The CDR3 DNA reads as TGTGCCAGCAGTGCCCCGGGACAGAGAGCAAGGACTAATGAAAAACTGTTTTTT.

The chain is built from TRBV7-9 and TRBJ2-5; D not certain. The CDR3 is made up of 14 amino acids. Germline values: CDR1 SEHNR, CDR2 FQNEAQ (reference sequence). Trimming pared 2 bases from V and 1 base from J, leaving 8 bases between. The CDR3 nucleotides read TGTGCCAGCAGCTTATCGGCAGGCCAAGAGACCCAGTACTTC. Its translation: CASSLSAGQETQYF.

The V call is TRBV28, the J call TRBJ2-3; 11 nucleotides align to TRBD2. The CDR3 extends over 15 amino acids. Germline V gene lookup returns CDR1 MDHEN and CDR2 SYDVKM. The V and J ends lost 6 bases and 8 bases, in that order; junction bases with no gene match: 10. The CDR3 here is CASSRNSGRASTQYF. The CDR3 nucleotides are TGTGCCAGCAGCCGAAATAGCGGGAGGGCCTCTACGCAGTATTTT. Combining the CDR3 with reference TRBV28 and TRBJ2-3 gives the whole variable domain DVKVTQSSRYLVKRTGEKVFLECVQDMDHENMFWYRQDPGLGLRLIYFSYDVKMKEKGDIPEGYSVSREKKERFSLILESASTNQTSMYLCASSRNSGRASTQYFGPGTRLTVL.